These T cell receptor beta chains were read from a single sample in a study of T cell repertoires in cytomegalovirus infection. TCRdb called the reads again in MiXCR, with one record for every CDR3 protein. The top ten clones hold roughly 75% of a sample with 8,000 or so distinct CDR3 sequences, 45% to 55% of them seen once. No antigen has been assigned to these receptors. The specimen sequenced was PBMCs, sequenced either directly or after in vitro stimulation (not recorded which). These receptors were taken from a human donor in good health (CMV status not recorded). Some clones in this sample may be carry-over from other donors' samples. CDR3s leave out the opening cysteine and the closing phenylalanine or tryptophan.

v_gene: TRBV12-3/TRBV12-4; j_gene: TRBJ2-5; CDR3aa: ASSLAGIQETQY
v_gene: TRBV28; j_gene: TRBJ1-2; CDR3aa: ASTGGNLNYGYT
v_gene: TRBV6-5; j_gene: TRBJ1-5; CDR3aa: ATSLRQVTNQPQH
v_gene: TRBV12-3/TRBV12-4; j_gene: TRBJ1-1; CDR3aa: ASSIRVSKQCTEDF
v_gene: TRBV7-9; j_gene: TRBJ2-2; CDR3aa: ASSLAEVNTGELF
v_gene: TRBV20-1; j_gene: TRBJ1-5; CDR3aa: SEAIPVQASNQPPH
v_gene: TRBV12-3/TRBV12-4; j_gene: TRBJ2-1; CDR3aa: SSSSLSLLGGERSYNEKF
v_gene: TRBV3-1; j_gene: TRBJ1-6; CDR3aa: ASSQGTLYNSPLH
v_gene: TRBV20-1; j_gene: TRBJ1-5; CDR3aa: SEAMPGQASNQPPH
v_gene: TRBV7-6; j_gene: TRBJ2-5; CDR3aa: ASSLGGRETQY
v_gene: TRBV7-3; j_gene: TRBJ2-3; CDR3aa: ASSLRRGAGDTQY
v_gene: TRBV7-2; j_gene: TRBJ2-7; CDR3aa: ASSLTSGTYEQY
v_gene: TRBV10-3; j_gene: TRBJ2-3; CDR3aa: AAKVTSTKTQY
v_gene: TRBV6-1; j_gene: TRBJ2-7; CDR3aa: ATRGLSYEQY
v_gene: TRBV28; j_gene: TRBJ1-6; CDR3aa: ASSLIGTYNSPLH
v_gene: TRBV11-2; j_gene: TRBJ2-1; CDR3aa: ASSLDLAGPLNEQF
v_gene: TRBV12-3/TRBV12-4; j_gene: TRBJ1-1; CDR3aa: AGSLRVSKQCTEAF
v_gene: TRBV11-2; j_gene: TRBJ1-2; CDR3aa: ASSRSRDYGYT
v_gene: TRBV12-3/TRBV12-4; j_gene: TRBJ1-1; CDR3aa: ASRLRVSKQCTEDF
v_gene: TRBV7-6; j_gene: TRBJ2-3; CDR3aa: ASSTRDSDTQY
v_gene: TRBV12-5; j_gene: TRBJ2-1; CDR3aa: ASGLVLVIGAVPYNEQF
v_gene: TRBV5-1; j_gene: TRBJ2-7; CDR3aa: ASSLDTVIGGYNEQY
v_gene: TRBV6-6; j_gene: TRBJ1-1; CDR3aa: ASSYRDTEAF
v_gene: TRBV20-1; j_gene: TRBJ1-2; CDR3aa: SAQYPRLTVPANYGYT
v_gene: TRBV12-3/TRBV12-4; j_gene: TRBJ2-7; CDR3aa: ASSLPGTGVYEQY
v_gene: TRBV7-4; j_gene: TRBJ1-6; CDR3aa: ASSSAGLNSPLH
v_gene: TRBV18; j_gene: TRBJ1-2; CDR3aa: ASSPGQVVSGFCYT
v_gene: TRBV20-1; j_gene: TRBJ2-3; CDR3aa: SASDKGGQY
v_gene: TRBV12-5; j_gene: TRBJ1-5; CDR3aa: ASGLVTGPTNQPQH
v_gene: TRBV20-1; j_gene: TRBJ2-3; CDR3aa: SARRRASTGSTQDTQY
v_gene: TRBV7-9; j_gene: TRBJ1-1; CDR3aa: SAADSSMNTEAF
v_gene: TRBV6-6; j_gene: TRBJ1-1; CDR3aa: ASRDSWGLQPGMNTEAF
v_gene: TRBV11-2; j_gene: TRBJ2-2; CDR3aa: ASSLDMDRGTGELF
v_gene: TRBV7-9; j_gene: TRBJ2-3; CDR3aa: ASNHGRGGADTQY
v_gene: TRBV27; j_gene: TRBJ2-7; CDR3aa: ASSPHRDRASYEQY
v_gene: TRBV12-3/TRBV12-4; j_gene: TRBJ2-1; CDR3aa: ASSFRGGRSYNEQF
v_gene: TRBV20-1; j_gene: TRBJ2-3; CDR3aa: HARRLPSTGSTQDAQY
v_gene: TRBV7-2; j_gene: TRBJ2-7; CDR3aa: ASSRTLGYEQY
v_gene: TRBV29-1; j_gene: TRBJ1-4; CDR3aa: SVDSGFEKLF
v_gene: TRBV15; j_gene: TRBJ1-5; CDR3aa: ATSRDRVLMEPQH
v_gene: TRBV12-3/TRBV12-4; j_gene: TRBJ1-1; CDR3aa: ASSPPTRVNAEAI
v_gene: TRBV28; j_gene: TRBJ1-1; CDR3aa: ASSLGGRFAL
v_gene: TRBV27; j_gene: TRBJ1-5; CDR3aa: SSSAGSGHPPH
v_gene: TRBV6-5; j_gene: TRBJ2-5; CDR3aa: ASSYSQGLEETQY
v_gene: TRBV2; j_gene: TRBJ1-5; CDR3aa: ASSRGGYSNQPQH
v_gene: TRBV7-6; j_gene: TRBJ2-5; CDR3aa: ASTLGAGVKQETQY
v_gene: TRBV6-5; j_gene: TRBJ1-1; CDR3aa: ASSYSANGNTEAF
v_gene: TRBV7-2; j_gene: TRBJ1-5; CDR3aa: ASSLELRQPQH
v_gene: TRBV7-8; j_gene: TRBJ2-2; CDR3aa: ASGRGGELF